The text below deals with one TCR beta chain. Its antigen is as yet unknown. These data are taken from a study of T cell responses to AZD1222 COVID-19 vaccine. Looked up from germline, CDR1 is SGHVS and CDR2 is FQNEAQ. V gave up 2 bases and J gave up 3 bases; unmatched junction bases: 10. The CDR3 length is 17 residues. Notes on the study in general: Baseline seropositivity occurred in only a handful of AZD1222 recipients. Clonal diversity was possibly underestimated, and the donors were mostly white British, with more females.

Profiling relied on immunoSEQ multiplex PCR, and the TCRdb table lists in-frame clones only, not all of them. The sample gives 95,000 or so clones, approximately 91% of which show up once; approximately 9% is in the top ten. The chain carries TRBV7-8 and TRBJ2-1; 7 bases match TRBD1. The source was peripheral blood, collected 28 days after the second AZD1222 dose. The sequence came from an adult who received the AZD1222 COVID-19 vaccine. As DNA, the CDR3 is TGTGCCAGCAGCTTAAAACAGTCCCCAGGGGGCTACAATGAGCAGTTCTTC. Translation gives CASSLKQSPGGYNEQFF.